The 28 T cell receptor beta chains below all came from one sample that was sequenced in a study of cytomegalovirus exposure and HLA in healthy donors. Clones were sequenced by immunoSEQ multiplex PCR, and TCRdb holds only the in-frame ones, with some missing. The table lists 250,000 or so clones, almost 90% of them singletons, with 0.35% to 0.4% in the top ten. The sample consisted of PBMCs. The receptors here all came from a young woman in good health and CMV-seronegative.

The CDR3 nucleotides read TGTGCCAGCAGTGGGGTAGGGGGAGAGGAAAAACTGTTTTTT. It yields the protein CASSGVGGEEKLFF. This rearrangement joins TRBV2 to TRBJ1-4; possible D gene TRBD1, 6 bases. The V and J ends lost 4 bases and 8 bases respectively, with 14 bases between them. Germline CDR1 reads SNHLY; CDR2 reads FYNNEI. The length of the CDR3 is 14 residues.

The rearrangement uses TRBV4-1 and TRBJ1-5; D is possibly TRBD1 (5 bases). V was shortened by 1 base and J by 0 bases, with 13 bases between the two germline ends. The CDR3 runs 17 residues. CDR1 is MGHRA, CDR2 YSYEKL, per germline. CDR3 DNA: TGCGCCAGCAGCCAAGGCCCCGTACAGGTTAGCAATCAGCCCCAGCATTTT. Translated: CASSQGPVQVSNQPQHF.

The chain is built from TRBV27 and TRBJ2-7; perhaps TRBD1 as D (6 bases). V was clipped by 6 bases and J by 5 bases, with 23 bases between them. The length of the CDR3 is 16 residues. CDR1 MNHEY and CDR2 SMNVEV come from the germline V gene (reference sequence). As DNA, the CDR3 is TGTGCCAGCAGCGTGGGGGCCGGGCAGGGTTTCCACGAGCAGTACGTC. Translated, it gives CASSVGAGQGFHEQYV.

This clone showed up just once. This sequence joins TRBV4-1 and TRBJ1-4; D remains ambiguous. The CDR3 covers 15 residues. V was shortened by 0 bases and J by 7 bases, with 12 bases between the two germline ends. Germline CDR1 is MGHRA and CDR2 is YSYEKL. The CDR3 sequence: CASSQDWAELEKLFF. In DNA form, the CDR3 reads TGCGCCAGCAGCCAAGATTGGGCCGAACTTGAAAAACTGTTTTTT.

The V call is TRBV27, the J call TRBJ2-2, with no clear D. Trimming removed 5 bases at V and 7 bases at J, with 5 bases between. CDR1 is MNHEY and CDR2 is SMNVEV in the germline V gene (reference sequence). CDR3 size: 11 residues. The CDR3 reads CASSGFGELFF. As DNA, the CDR3 is TGTGCCAGCAGTGGCTTCGGGGAGCTGTTTTTT.

This sequence joins TRBV6-1 and TRBJ1-1; 8 bases are a match to TRBD1. The length of the CDR3 is 13 residues. From germline, CDR1 is MNHNS and CDR2 SASEGT. The V gene end was trimmed by 7 bases and the J gene end by 1 base; junction bases not matched to a gene: 2. In DNA form, the CDR3 reads TGTGCCAGCACCACAGGGGGGAACACTGAAGCTTTCTTT. This codes for CASTTGGNTEAFF.

CDR3 nucleotides: TGCGCCAGCAGCCAAGACGCAGGGGGCAGGGGCGAGACCCAGTACTTC. Residues: CASSQDAGGRGETQYF. V and J are TRBV4-3 and TRBJ2-5; 8 bases are shared with TRBD1. This CDR3 is built from 16 residues. Looked up from germline, CDR1 is LGHNA and CDR2 is YSLEER. The V segment lost 0 bases and the J segment 5 bases; nucleotides outside the gene matches: 8.

This chain connects TRBV6-5 to TRBJ1-1, with 9 bases aligning to TRBD1. CDR3 length: 15 amino acids. Germline assignment: CDR1 MNHEY and CDR2 SVGAGI. Losses at the gene ends were 6 bases for V and 0 bases for J; bases not matched to a gene: 5. CDR3 sequence: CASSPGTGMNTEAFF. CDR3 DNA sequence: TGTGCCAGCAGCCCCGGGACAGGGATGAACACTGAAGCTTTCTTT.

This rearrangement joins TRBV9 to TRBJ1-6; 7 bases agree with TRBD1. Germline lookup yields CDR1 SGDLS and CDR2 YYNGEE. This CDR3 spans 16 amino acids. V lost 5 bases to trimming and J lost 5 bases; unmatched junction nucleotides: 10. The CDR3: CASRGGPEADNSPLHF. The DNA of the CDR3 is TGTGCCAGCAGAGGGGGCCCCGAGGCGGATAATTCACCCCTCCACTTT.

The chain is built from TRBV6-5 and TRBJ1-2; D is perhaps TRBD1 (5 bases). The V and J ends lost 5 bases and 4 bases respectively, with 14 bases between them. The length of the CDR3 is 14 residues. Germline loops: CDR1 MNHEY, CDR2 SVGAGI. CDR3 protein: CASSRAPRVYGYTF. In DNA form, the CDR3 reads TGTGCCAGCAGTCGGGCCCCCAGGGTCTATGGCTACACCTTC.

This chain links TRBV7-2 with TRBJ1-2, with D tentatively TRBD1 (5 bases). Between the trimmed V and J ends, which lost 0 bases and 7 bases, there was a span of 18 bases. Germline loops: CDR1 SGHTA, CDR2 FQGNSA. The CDR3 sequence is 16 residues long. In DNA form, the CDR3 reads TGTGCCAGCAGCTTAGCCATCCCGGGCCCCCAGGGTGGCTACACCTTC. This gives the protein CASSLAIPGPQGGYTF.

This clone was counted a single time. The chain has TRBV19 and TRBJ1-1; D might be TRBD1 (5 bases). The CDR3 contains 14 residues. V dropped 9 bases and J dropped 0 bases, with 14 bases sitting between them. The germline CDR1 and CDR2 sequences are LNHDA and SQIVND (reference sequence). In nucleotides, the CDR3 is TGTGCCAGCCCCCCTCCAGGGTTGAACACTGAAGCTTTCTTT. The encoded protein is CASPPPGLNTEAFF.

Written as DNA, the CDR3 is TGTGCCAGCGGCCTGACGGAGCTCCAAGAGACCCAGTACTTC. Its translation is CASGLTELQETQYF. The chain joins TRBV6-1 to TRBJ2-5; no definite D call. The length of the CDR3 is 14 residues. Germline loops: CDR1 MNHNS, CDR2 SASEGT. V dropped 8 bases and J dropped 1 base, with 14 bases sitting between them.

The V and J genes are TRBV23-1 and TRBJ2-2; unclear D gene. TRBV23-1 is marked as an open reading frame, function uncertain. The CDR3 extends over 13 amino acids. V lost 4 bases, J lost 7 bases, and 10 bases lay in between. In DNA form, the CDR3 reads TGCGCCAGCAGTCTAGAGGTCGTCGGGGAGCTGTTTTTT. Amino acids: CASSLEVVGELFF.

The chain combines TRBV4-2 with TRBJ1-6; D is undetermined. The germline V and J ends were trimmed by 0 bases and 10 bases, with 13 bases remaining between them. Germline V gene sequence: CDR1 LGHNA, CDR2 YNFKEQ. This CDR3 is built from 15 residues. CDR3 region: CASSQDKRVGSPLHF. CDR3 in DNA: TGTGCCAGCAGCCAAGATAAGAGGGTAGGATCACCCCTCCACTTT.

This chain joins TRBV9 and TRBJ2-7, with 8 bases lining up with TRBD1. The V segment lost 3 bases and the J segment 2 bases; nucleotides outside the gene matches: 4. The CDR3 extends over 14 amino acids. Germline CDR1 SGDLS, CDR2 YYNGEE. The CDR3 DNA reads TGTGCCAGCAGCGCGACAGGGGAAACCTACGAGCAGTACTTC. This gives the protein CASSATGETYEQYF.

The J gene is TRBJ1-5, the V gene TRBV6-1; TRBD1 aligns across 7 bases. Germline V gene sequence: CDR1 MNHNS, CDR2 SASEGT. The length of the CDR3 is 15 residues. V gave up 6 bases and J gave up 4 bases; unmatched junction bases: 9. The CDR3 loop is CASRIEQGKNQPQHF. The CDR3 nucleotides are TGTGCCAGCAGGATAGAACAGGGGAAAAATCAGCCCCAGCATTTT.

Here the CDR3 reads CASSLGGGTAFGYTF. For the CDR3, the DNA is TGTGCCAGCAGCTTAGGGGGCGGGACAGCTTTCGGCTACACCTTC. The chain joins TRBV7-2 to TRBJ1-2, with 7 bases fitting TRBD1. Losses at the gene ends were 1 base for V and 8 bases for J; bases not matched to a gene: 10. The CDR3 spans 15 residues. CDR1 is SGHTA, CDR2 FQGNSA, per germline. Full variable domain (rest looked up from reference TRBV7-2 and TRBJ1-2): GAGVSQSPSNKVTEKGKDVELRCDPISGHTALYWYRQSLGQGLEFLIYFQGNSAPDKSGLPSDRFSAERTGGSVSTLTIQRTQQEDSAVYLCASSLGGGTAFGYTFGSGTRLTVV.

V gene TRBV29-1 combines with J gene TRBJ1-1, with D possibly being TRBD1 (6 bases). CDR1 and CDR2 from the germline V gene are SQVTM and ANQGSEA. Trimming removed 1 base from V and 4 bases from J, with 10 bases in between. This CDR3 contains 13 residues. CDR3 nucleotides: TGCAGCGTTGAAGCGCGCAGGGGCACTGAAGCTTTCTTT. It encodes CSVEARRGTEAFF.

The chain joins TRBV10-2 to TRBJ1-5; D remains ambiguous. V was trimmed by 8 bases and J by 6 bases, leaving 14 bases between them. The CDR3 is made up of 13 amino acids. CDR1 and CDR2 from the germline V gene are WSHSY and SAAADI. The DNA of the CDR3 is TGCGCCAGCGCGGTGGAGGCTGGTCAGCCCCAGCATTTT. This sequence encodes CASAVEAGQPQHF.

This clone was seen a single time. This chain uses TRBV27 with TRBJ1-5; tentative D call: TRBD1 (5 bases). The CDR3 spans 14 residues. Germline V gives CDR1 MNHEY, CDR2 SMNVEV (reference sequence). V was shortened by 0 bases and J by 7 bases, with 10 bases between the two germline ends. CDR3 sequence (DNA): TGTGCCAGCAGTTTATCGTCAGGGAACCAGCCCCAGCATTTT. Translation gives CASSLSSGNQPQHF.

The chain has TRBV19 and TRBJ2-1; 8 bases line up with TRBD1. The CDR3 is made up of 15 amino acids. With V trimmed by 7 bases and J by 8 bases, 13 bases remained unmatched. Germline V gives CDR1 LNHDA, CDR2 SQIVND (reference sequence). In nucleotides, the CDR3 is TGTGCCAGTAAATTTGGCGGACAGGGATACTATGAGCAGTTCTTC. Translated, it gives CASKFGGQGYYEQFF.

The rearrangement joins TRBV5-6 to TRBJ2-7; perhaps TRBD1 as D (6 bases). Germline CDR1 and CDR2: SGHDT and YYEEEE. CDR3 length: 15 residues. V was cut by 0 bases and J by 3 bases, with 13 bases left in between. The DNA of the CDR3 is TGTGCCAGCAGCTTGGGACAGCAGGGGAACTACGAGCAGTACGTC. Residues: CASSLGQQGNYEQYV.

The J gene is TRBJ2-7, the V gene TRBV6-5; tentative D call: TRBD2 (6 bases). Germline V CDR1 and CDR2: MNHEY, SVGAGI. This CDR3 has 15 residues. Trimming left V 4 bases short and J 4 bases short, with 17 bases between. This chain's CDR3 is CASSSPRRGVYEQYV. CDR3 bases: TGTGCCAGCAGTTCCCCCCGCCGCGGGGTATACGAGCAGTACGTC.

The chain recombines TRBV9 with TRBJ1-6; 10 nucleotides align to TRBD1. V shed 0 bases, J shed 9 bases, and the junction held 9 bases outside the gene matches. The CDR3 consists of 17 residues. CDR1 is SGDLS and CDR2 is YYNGEE in the germline V gene. CDR3 amino acids: CASSVAPGQGHRSPLHF. The CDR3 coding sequence is TGTGCCAGCAGCGTAGCCCCGGGACAGGGGCACCGTTCACCCCTCCACTTT.

This rearrangement joins TRBV27 to TRBJ2-3; the D is unclear. CDR3 length equals 12 residues. The V and J ends lost 2 bases and 3 bases respectively, with 3 bases between them. CDR1 and CDR2 (germline): MNHEY, SMNVEV (reference sequence). CDR3 DNA sequence: TGTGCCAGCAGTTTACCGACAGATACGCAGTATTTT. Its protein product is CASSLPTDTQYF.

The gene calls are TRBV27 and TRBJ2-7; D is perhaps TRBD2 (6 bases). This CDR3 region has 15 residues. V lost 2 bases, J lost 4 bases, and 15 bases lay in between. Looked up from germline, CDR1 is MNHEY and CDR2 is SMNVEV (reference sequence). DNA for the CDR3: TGTGCCAGCAGTTTAGGTGGGGCGGGGATTTACGAGCAGTACTTC. The encoded protein is CASSLGGAGIYEQYF.

This clone was recorded once. The rearrangement links TRBV5-4 to TRBJ1-2; weak D call: TRBD1 (5 bases). Germline-derived CDR1 and CDR2 are SGHNT and YYREEE (reference sequence). Deletions cut 2 bases from V and 6 bases from J, with 20 bases between. CDR3 length: 16 amino acids. The chain's CDR3 is CASSFSTSWGRDGYTF. Here the CDR3 DNA reads TGTGCCAGCAGCTTTTCTACTTCCTGGGGGAGGGATGGCTACACCTTC.